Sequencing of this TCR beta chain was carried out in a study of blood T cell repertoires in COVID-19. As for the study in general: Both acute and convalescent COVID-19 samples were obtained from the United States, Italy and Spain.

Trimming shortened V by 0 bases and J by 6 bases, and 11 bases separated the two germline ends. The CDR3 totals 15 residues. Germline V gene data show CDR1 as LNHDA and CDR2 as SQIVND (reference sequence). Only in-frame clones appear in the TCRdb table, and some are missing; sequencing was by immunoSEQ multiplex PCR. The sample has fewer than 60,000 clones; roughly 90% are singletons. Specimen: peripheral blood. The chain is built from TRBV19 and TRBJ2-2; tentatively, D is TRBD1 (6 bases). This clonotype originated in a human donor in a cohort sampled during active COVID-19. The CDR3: CASSIEPGVAGELFF. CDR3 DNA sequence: TGTGCCAGTAGTATAGAACCAGGGGTGGCCGGGGAGCTGTTTTTT.